The rows below give T cell receptor beta chains drawn from one sample of a study of CD8 T cells in ankylosing spondylitis. TCRdb reprocessed the 5' RACE reads via MiXCR and lists one record per CDR3 protein. The table lists 220,000 or so distinct CDR3 sequences, around 19% of them singletons. The sample was blood, either unsorted or a sorted T cell fraction (not recorded which). All receptors derive from a male donor with ankylosing spondylitis. Both conserved end residues are part of each CDR3. D genes are given only for firm matches. Some rows mark clone size as missing; the rest say once, few, many or name a class of expanded clone.

V gene	J gene	clone size	D gene	CDR3 DNA	CDR3 protein
TRBV5-5	TRBJ1-2	few	TRBD1	TGTGCCAGCAGCATAATGACAGGGCCGAACTATGGCTACACCTTC	CASSIMTGPNYGYTF
TRBV25-1	TRBJ2-1	few	.	TGTGCCAGCAGTGGGCCTACCGCCTACAATGAGCAGTTCTTC	CASSGPTAYNEQFF
TRBV5-1	TRBJ1-2	.	.	TGCGCCAGCAGCTTGGTCGGCTCCGGAGGGGATGGCTACACCTTC	CASSLVGSGGDGYTF
TRBV29-1	TRBJ2-1	.	.	TGCAGCGTTGCCGAGTATACCTACGTTGAGCAGTTCTTC	CSVAEYTYVEQFF
TRBV28	TRBJ2-1	many	TRBD1	TGTGCCAGCAGAAATAAGGGGACAGTGAATGAGCAGTTCTTC	CASRNKGTVNEQFF
TRBV6-1	TRBJ2-7	few	.	TGTGCCAGCAGTCTTAGTCCCTGCCACGAGCAGTACTTC	CASSLSPCHEQYF
TRBV12-3/TRBV12-4	TRBJ2-5	many	.	TGTGCCAGCAGAGGGGGGGCCGGGGAGACCCAGTACTTC	CASRGGAGETQYF
TRBV2	TRBJ2-7	.	.	TGTGCCAGCAGTCCGACAGGTTTTCCCTACGAGCAGTACTTC	CASSPTGFPYEQYF
TRBV4-2	TRBJ1-2	.	TRBD1	TGTGCCAGCAGCCCAGGGGGCGCGCTGTATGGCTACACCTTC	CASSPGGALYGYTF
TRBV30	TRBJ1-1	.	.	TGTGCCTGGAGTGCCGGGAGAACCACTGAAGCTTTCTTT	CAWSAGRTTEAFF
TRBV27	TRBJ2-7	.	TRBD1	TGTGCCAGCACCCCAGACAGGGGCACTTACGAGCAGTACTTC	CASTPDRGTYEQYF
TRBV7-3	TRBJ2-2	once	TRBD2	TGTGCCAGCAGCCCGAGCGGGGGGGCGACCGGGGAGCTGTTTTTT	CASSPSGGATGELFF
TRBV12-3/TRBV12-4	TRBJ2-5	many	.	TGTGCCAGCAGTCCCGGGACAGCGGGAGAGACCCAGTACTTC	CASSPGTAGETQYF
TRBV11-3	TRBJ2-1	.	.	TGTGCCAGCAGCCCGAGACTAAGCCCCTACAATGAGCAGTTCTTC	CASSPRLSPYNEQFF
TRBV19	TRBJ2-1	.	.	TGTGCCAGTACGGAGCGTATCAGGGAAAATGAGCAGTTCTTC	CASTERIRENEQFF
TRBV20-1	TRBJ2-2	.	.	TGCAGTGCTAGCGGCCTACCGAACACCGGGGAGCTGTTTTTT	CSASGLPNTGELFF
TRBV28	TRBJ2-7	.	TRBD1	TGTGCCAGCAGTCGTAGACAGGGGGCCGAGCAGTACTTC	CASSRRQGAEQYF
TRBV19	TRBJ2-2	few	.	TGTGCCAGTAGTTTCACTATAGCGGAGCCGGGCACCGGGGAGCTGTTTTTT	CASSFTIAEPGTGELFF
TRBV27	TRBJ2-7	.	TRBD2	TGTGCCACGGCCCCTGAGCGGGGGGGTTCTTACGAGCAGTACTTC	CATAPERGGSYEQYF
TRBV29-1	TRBJ2-1	few	.	TGCAGCGTTAAGGACCCAGAGCAGTTCTTC	CSVKDPEQFF
TRBV7-6	TRBJ1-3	few	.	TGTGCCAGCAGCCGATTCGGGACACCGGACTCTGGAAACACCATATATTTT	CASSRFGTPDSGNTIYF
TRBV9	TRBJ2-1	few	.	TGTGCCAGCAGCGTTTTCCTAGACAATGAGCAGTTCTTC	CASSVFLDNEQFF
TRBV4-3	TRBJ2-7	few	.	TGCGCCAGCAGCCAAGATCGAGGAGGGACGAGGTCCTACGAGCAGTACTTC	CASSQDRGGTRSYEQYF
TRBV25-1	TRBJ2-7	.	.	TGTGCCAGCAGTCCTGCAGGGACCTACGAGCAGTACTTC	CASSPAGTYEQYF
TRBV12-3/TRBV12-4	TRBJ1-2	.	.	TGTGCCAGCAGCCCGGGACTAATCTATGGCTACACCTTC	CASSPGLIYGYTF
TRBV12-3/TRBV12-4	TRBJ1-2	few	TRBD1	TGTGCCAGCAGCTTCTGGGACAGGTCTCTGTACACCTTC	CASSFWDRSLYTF
TRBV5-1	TRBJ2-1	.	.	TGCGCCAGCAGCTACGGACAGTCCAATGAGCAGTTCTTC	CASSYGQSNEQFF
TRBV11-1	TRBJ2-1	.	TRBD2	TGTGCCAGCAGCTACAAGACTAGCGGGAGGCCCCCCGTGTCCTACAATGAGCAGTTCTTC	CASSYKTSGRPPVSYNEQFF
TRBV9	TRBJ2-6	.	.	TGTGCCAGCAGCGCGTACTACTCTGGGGCCAACGTCCTGACTTTC	CASSAYYSGANVLTF
TRBV28	TRBJ2-1	.	.	TGTGCCAGCAGTTTATTAGCGGCGGACGGTGAGCAGTTCTTC	CASSLLAADGEQFF
TRBV5-1	TRBJ2-5	few	.	TGCGCCAGCAGCTTGGGAGGGCCGCAAGAGACCCAGTACTTC	CASSLGGPQETQYF
TRBV7-9	TRBJ2-7	many	.	TGTGCCAGCAGCCCTCCTGGATCCTACGAGCAGTACTTC	CASSPPGSYEQYF
TRBV5-5	TRBJ1-4	.	.	TGTGCCAGCAGGGACTCCGCAAATGAAAAACTGTTTTTT	CASRDSANEKLFF
TRBV12-3/TRBV12-4	TRBJ2-5	.	.	TGTGCCAGCAGAACGAACGTGGACCCACAAGAGACCCAGTACTTC	CASRTNVDPQETQYF
TRBV12-3/TRBV12-4	TRBJ2-1	.	TRBD2	TGTGCCAGCAGTTTACGGACTAGCCGGAACAATGAGCAGTTCTTC	CASSLRTSRNNEQFF
TRBV28	TRBJ2-7	.	.	TGTGCCAGCAGTTCAGGGTACCCTTCCTACGAGCAGTACTTC	CASSSGYPSYEQYF